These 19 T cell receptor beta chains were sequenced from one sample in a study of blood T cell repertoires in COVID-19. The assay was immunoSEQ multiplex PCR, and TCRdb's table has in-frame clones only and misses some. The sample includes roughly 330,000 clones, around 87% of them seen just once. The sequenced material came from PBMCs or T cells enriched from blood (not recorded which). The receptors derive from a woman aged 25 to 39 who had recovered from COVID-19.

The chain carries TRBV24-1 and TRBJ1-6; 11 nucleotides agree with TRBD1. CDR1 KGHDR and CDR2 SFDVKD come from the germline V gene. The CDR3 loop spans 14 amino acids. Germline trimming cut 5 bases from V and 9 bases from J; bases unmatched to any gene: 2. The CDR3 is CATSAGTGGSPLHF. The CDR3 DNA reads TGTGCCACCAGTGCCGGGACAGGGGGTTCACCCCTCCACTTT.

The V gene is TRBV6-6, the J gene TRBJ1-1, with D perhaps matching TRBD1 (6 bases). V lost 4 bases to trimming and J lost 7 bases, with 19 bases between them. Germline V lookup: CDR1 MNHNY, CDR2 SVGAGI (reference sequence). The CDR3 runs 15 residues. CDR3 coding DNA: TGTGCCAGCAGTTTTAACAGGGATCGGCGTAGTGAAGCTTTCTTT. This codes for CASSFNRDRRSEAFF.

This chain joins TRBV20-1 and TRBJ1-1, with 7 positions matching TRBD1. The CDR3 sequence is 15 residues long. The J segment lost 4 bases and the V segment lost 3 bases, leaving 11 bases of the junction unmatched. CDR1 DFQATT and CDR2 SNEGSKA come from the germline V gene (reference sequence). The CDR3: CSASSPTGQVTEAFF. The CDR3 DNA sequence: TGCAGTGCTAGTAGTCCGACAGGGCAGGTCACTGAAGCTTTCTTT.

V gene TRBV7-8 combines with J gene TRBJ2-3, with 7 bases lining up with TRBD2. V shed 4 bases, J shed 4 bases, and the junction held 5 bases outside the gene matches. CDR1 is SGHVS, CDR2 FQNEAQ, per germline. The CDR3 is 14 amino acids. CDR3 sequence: CASSSSGMPDTQYF. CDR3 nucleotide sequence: TGTGCCAGCAGCTCGAGCGGGATGCCAGATACGCAGTATTTT.

For the CDR3, the DNA is TGTGCCACTATGGCGGGGTTTGAAGCTTTCTTT. Translated: CATMAGFEAFF. V gene TRBV19 combines with J gene TRBJ1-1; D remains unclear. The CDR3 totals 11 residues. Per the germline V gene, CDR1 is LNHDA and CDR2 is SQIVND (reference sequence). The germline V and J ends were trimmed by 10 bases and 7 bases, with 13 bases remaining between them.

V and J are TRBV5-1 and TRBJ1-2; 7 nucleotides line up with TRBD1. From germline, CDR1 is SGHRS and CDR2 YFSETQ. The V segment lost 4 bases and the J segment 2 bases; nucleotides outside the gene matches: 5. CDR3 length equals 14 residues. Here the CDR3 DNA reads TGCGCCAGCAGCATCGACAGGGAAAACTATGGCTACACCTTC. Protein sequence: CASSIDRENYGYTF.

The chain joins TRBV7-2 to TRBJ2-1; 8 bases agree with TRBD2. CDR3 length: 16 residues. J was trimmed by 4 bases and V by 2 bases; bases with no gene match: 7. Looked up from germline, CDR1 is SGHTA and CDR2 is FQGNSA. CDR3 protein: CASSLRGIAGYNEQFF. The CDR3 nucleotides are TGTGCCAGCAGCTTAAGGGGCATAGCGGGATACAATGAGCAGTTCTTC.

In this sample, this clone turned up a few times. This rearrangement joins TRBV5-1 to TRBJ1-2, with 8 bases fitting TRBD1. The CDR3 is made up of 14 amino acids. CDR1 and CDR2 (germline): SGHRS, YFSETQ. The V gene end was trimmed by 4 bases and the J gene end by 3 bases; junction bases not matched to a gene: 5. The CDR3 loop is CASSVGTGYYGYTF. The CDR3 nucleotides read TGCGCCAGCAGCGTGGGGACAGGCTACTATGGCTACACCTTC.

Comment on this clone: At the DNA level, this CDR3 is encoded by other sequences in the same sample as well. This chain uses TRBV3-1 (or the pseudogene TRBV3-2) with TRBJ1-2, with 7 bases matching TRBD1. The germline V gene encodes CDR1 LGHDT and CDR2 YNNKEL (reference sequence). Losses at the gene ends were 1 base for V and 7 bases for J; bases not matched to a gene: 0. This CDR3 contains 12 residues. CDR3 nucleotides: TGTGCCAGCAGCCAAGGACAGGGTGGCTACACCTTC. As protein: CASSQGQGGYTF.

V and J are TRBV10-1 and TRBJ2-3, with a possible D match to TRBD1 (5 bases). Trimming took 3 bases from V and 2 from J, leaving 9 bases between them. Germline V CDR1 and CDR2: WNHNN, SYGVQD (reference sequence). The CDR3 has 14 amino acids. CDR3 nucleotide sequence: TGCGCCAGCAGTGACAGACAGTACACAGATACGCAGTATTTT. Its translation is CASSDRQYTDTQYF.

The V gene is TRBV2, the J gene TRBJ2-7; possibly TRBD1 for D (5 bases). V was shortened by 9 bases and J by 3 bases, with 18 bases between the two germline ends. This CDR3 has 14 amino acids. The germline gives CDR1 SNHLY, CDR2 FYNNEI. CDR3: CASKPGRANYEQYF. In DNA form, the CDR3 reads TGTGCCAGTAAGCCTGGCAGGGCGAACTACGAGCAGTACTTC.

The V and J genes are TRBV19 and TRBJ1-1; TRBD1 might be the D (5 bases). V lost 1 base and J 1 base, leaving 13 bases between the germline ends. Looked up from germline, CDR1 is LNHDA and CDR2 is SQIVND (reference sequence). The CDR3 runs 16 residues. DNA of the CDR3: TGTGCCAGTAGTATAGTGACAGCGTCCGGGAACACTGAAGCTTTCTTT. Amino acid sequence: CASSIVTASGNTEAFF.

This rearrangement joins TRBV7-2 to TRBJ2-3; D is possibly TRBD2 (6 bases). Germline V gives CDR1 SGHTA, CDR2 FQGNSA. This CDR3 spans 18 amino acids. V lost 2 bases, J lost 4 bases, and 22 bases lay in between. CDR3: CASSLRMTGRKPADTQYF. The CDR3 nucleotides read TGTGCCAGCAGCTTAAGGATGACCGGGAGAAAACCCGCAGATACGCAGTATTTT.

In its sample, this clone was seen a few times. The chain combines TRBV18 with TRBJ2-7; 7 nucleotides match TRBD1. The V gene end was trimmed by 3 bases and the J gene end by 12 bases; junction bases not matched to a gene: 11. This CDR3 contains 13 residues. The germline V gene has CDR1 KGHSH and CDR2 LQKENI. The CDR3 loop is CASSPDRDRPSYF. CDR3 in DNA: TGTGCCAGCTCACCCGACAGGGATCGGCCCTCGTACTTC.

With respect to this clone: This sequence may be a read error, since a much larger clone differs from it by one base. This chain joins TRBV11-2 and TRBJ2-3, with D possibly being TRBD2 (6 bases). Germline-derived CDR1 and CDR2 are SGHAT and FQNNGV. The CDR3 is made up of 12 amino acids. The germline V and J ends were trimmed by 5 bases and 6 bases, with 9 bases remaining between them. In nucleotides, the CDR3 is TGTGCCAGCAGCCATGGGGGGGATACGCAGTATTTT. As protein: CASSHGGDTQYF.

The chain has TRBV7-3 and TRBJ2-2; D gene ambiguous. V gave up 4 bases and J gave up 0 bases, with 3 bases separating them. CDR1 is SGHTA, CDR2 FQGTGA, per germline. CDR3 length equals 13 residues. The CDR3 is CASSSTNTGELFF. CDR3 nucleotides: TGTGCCAGCAGCTCAACGAACACCGGGGAGCTGTTTTTT.

The CDR3: CASSDTNSGNTIYF. CDR3 sequence (DNA): TGTGCCAGCAGTGACACAAACTCTGGAAACACCATATATTTT. The gene calls are TRBV7-9 and TRBJ1-3; D gene unclear. The germline V gene encodes CDR1 SEHNR and CDR2 FQNEAQ (reference sequence). The CDR3 runs 14 residues. Trimming shortened V by 6 bases and J by 0 bases, and 9 bases separated the two germline ends.

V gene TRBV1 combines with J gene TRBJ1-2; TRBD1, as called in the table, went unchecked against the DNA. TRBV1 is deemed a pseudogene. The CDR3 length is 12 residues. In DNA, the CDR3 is TGCACCAGCAGCCGGGGCGACTATGGCTACACCTTC. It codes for CTSSRGDYGYTF.

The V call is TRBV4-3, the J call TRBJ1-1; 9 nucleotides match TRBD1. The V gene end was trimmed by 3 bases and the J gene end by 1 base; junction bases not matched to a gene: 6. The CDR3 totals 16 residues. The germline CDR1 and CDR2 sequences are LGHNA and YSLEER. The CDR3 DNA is TGCGCCAGCAGCCAGTTTAGGGACAGGGCGAACACTGAAGCTTTCTTT. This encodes CASSQFRDRANTEAFF.